These 4 T cell receptor beta chains were all obtained from the same sample, sequenced in a study of blood T cell repertoires in COVID-19. Clones were read by immunoSEQ multiplex PCR, and TCRdb kept only the in-frame ones, dropping some. The sample has around 270,000 clones; 84% are singletons. The sequenced material came from peripheral blood. Every receptor here comes from a middle-aged woman who had recovered from COVID-19.

V usage is TRBV25-1 and J usage is TRBJ1-3; D gene uncertain. The germline V gene encodes CDR1 MGHDK and CDR2 SYGVNS. This CDR3 comprises 16 residues. With 2 bases removed from V and 0 bases from J, the gap between germline ends came to 11 bases. For the CDR3, the DNA is TGTGCCAGCAGTGAAGGCGGGATACGCTCTGGAAACACCATATATTTT. This sequence encodes CASSEGGIRSGNTIYF.

The V call is TRBV25-1, the J call TRBJ1-6, with 8 bases that match TRBD1. Germline loops: CDR1 MGHDK, CDR2 SYGVNS. The V gene end was trimmed by 3 bases and the J gene end by 10 bases; junction bases not matched to a gene: 8. The CDR3 spans 15 residues. The CDR3 nucleotides are TGTGCCAGCAGTGAGTCTGGACAGGGAGGCTCACCCCTCCACTTT. The encoded protein is CASSESGQGGSPLHF. Looking up the rest from reference TRBV25-1 and TRBJ1-6 gives the full variable domain: EADIYQTPRYLVIGTGKKITLECSQTMGHDKMYWYQQDPGMELHLIHYSYGVNSTEKGDLSSESTVSRIRTEHFPLTLESARPSHTSQYLCASSESGQGGSPLHFGNGTRLTVT.

The chain carries TRBV5-1 and TRBJ1-2, with TRBD1 identical over 7 bases. Germline loops: CDR1 SGHRS, CDR2 YFSETQ. The CDR3 runs to 14 residues. J was trimmed by 3 bases and V by 0 bases; bases with no gene match: 2. CDR3 sequence (DNA): TGCGCCAGCAGCTTGGGGCAGGGGGACTATGGCTACACCTTC. It yields the protein CASSLGQGDYGYTF.

The CDR3 region has the DNA TGTGCCAGCAGGATAAAGACAGGGGTGAGCACCGGGGAGCTGTTTTTT. Protein product: CASRIKTGVSTGELFF. The chain uses TRBV21-1 and TRBJ2-2; the D call TRBD1 from the table was never checked on the DNA. TRBV21-1 is a pseudogene locus. CDR3 length: 16 amino acids.